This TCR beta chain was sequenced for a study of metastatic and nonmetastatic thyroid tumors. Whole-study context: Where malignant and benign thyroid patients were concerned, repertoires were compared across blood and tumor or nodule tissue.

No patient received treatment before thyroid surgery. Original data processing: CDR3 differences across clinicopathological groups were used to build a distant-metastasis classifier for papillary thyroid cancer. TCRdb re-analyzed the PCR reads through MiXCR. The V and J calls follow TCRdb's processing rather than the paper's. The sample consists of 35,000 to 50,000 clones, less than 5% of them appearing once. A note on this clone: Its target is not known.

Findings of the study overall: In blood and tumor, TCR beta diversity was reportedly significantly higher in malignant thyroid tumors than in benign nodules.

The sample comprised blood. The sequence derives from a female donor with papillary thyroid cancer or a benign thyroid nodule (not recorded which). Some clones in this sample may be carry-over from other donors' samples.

The CDR3: CAWSGRVVLAGAREQFF. The CDR3 DNA is TGTGCCTGGAGTGGCCGCGTCGTACTAGCGGGGGCACGTGAGCAGTTCTTC. The rearrangement links TRBV30 to TRBJ2-1, with 11 bases fitting TRBD2. The V gene end was trimmed by 1 base and the J gene end by 9 bases; junction bases not matched to a gene: 14. Germline V gives CDR1 GTSNPN, CDR2 SVGIG (reference sequence). The CDR3 is 17 residues long.